This TCR beta chain emerged from a study of T cell repertoires in cytomegalovirus infection. The CDR3 runs 13 residues. Germline CDR1 reads MNHEY; CDR2 reads SMNVEV (reference sequence). This clonotype was observed a single time. What it binds is not known. At one boundary the junction diverges from the germline segment, which might be a read error. Findings and caveats of the study: HLA-C-restricted CMV-specific TCR beta clonotypes were dominant in the ex vivo response.

One entry per CDR3 protein, called by TCRdb with MiXCR from the reads. The sample has some 100,000 distinct CDR3 sequences, 23% seen once. The receptor's source is a human donor in good health (CMV status not recorded). Some clones in this sample may be carry-over from other donors' samples. Sequenced material: CD8+ T cells from PBMCs. The chain couples TRBV27 to TRBJ1-2; D is unclear. The CDR3 is CASSPQSIYVYTF. CDR3 DNA sequence: TGTGCCAGCAGTCCCCAGAGCATCTATGTCTACACCTTC.